Below are 20 T cell receptor beta chains sequenced from a single sample in a study of shared T cell receptors in the human thymus. Method: immunoSEQ multiplex PCR; TCRdb's copy keeps in-frame clones and lacks some. Among 700,000 or so clones, roughly 85% were seen once, and the ten largest hold 0.0095% to 0.013%. These data were likewise used in another study, on human thymus T cells.

Material for sequencing was thymocytes. The source is a girl less than two years old with a congenital heart defect.

The chain links TRBV6-1 to TRBJ1-2, with TRBD1 as a possible D gene (5 bases). This CDR3 is built from 18 residues. CDR1 is MNHNS and CDR2 is SASEGT in the germline V gene. Trimming removed 1 base from V and 0 bases from J, with 18 bases in between. Here the CDR3 reads CASSEGYSVPGTNYGYTF. The CDR3 region has the DNA TGTGCCAGCAGTGAAGGATACTCGGTCCCAGGGACTAACTATGGCTACACCTTC.

Worth noting for this clone: The same CDR3 can be traced to other DNA sequences in this sample. CDR3 DNA: TGTGCCAGCAGCGGCAGGGGTTCAGGAAACACCATATATTTT. Amino acids: CASSGRGSGNTIYF. V is TRBV9 and J is TRBJ1-3; weak D call: TRBD1 (6 bases). CDR1 is SGDLS, CDR2 YYNGEE, per germline. Trimming cost V 3 bases and J 4 bases, with 11 bases left between them. The CDR3 contains 14 residues. The full variable domain, rest sourced from reference TRBV9 and TRBJ1-3, is DSGVTQTPKHLITATGQRVTLRCSPRSGDLSVYWYQQSLDQGLQFLIQYYNGEERAKGNILERFSAQQFPDLHSELNLSSLELGDSALYFCASSGRGSGNTIYFGEGSWLTVV.

The chain couples TRBV4-3 to TRBJ1-2; D not resolved. The germline CDR1 and CDR2 sequences are LGHNA and YSLEER. The CDR3 has 12 residues. Trimming removed 6 bases from V and 1 base from J, with 6 bases in between. CDR3 DNA sequence: TGCGCCAGCAGAGGACTTAACTATGGCTACACCTTC. It encodes CASRGLNYGYTF.

V gene TRBV6-1 combines with J gene TRBJ1-2; 7 positions match TRBD1. The CDR3 is made up of 13 amino acids. CDR1 MNHNS and CDR2 SASEGT come from the germline V gene. Germline trimming cut 5 bases from V and 4 bases from J; bases unmatched to any gene: 4. CDR3 residues: CASSQTGFYGYTF. The CDR3 DNA follows: TGTGCCAGCAGTCAGACAGGGTTCTATGGCTACACCTTC.

The chain carries TRBV2 and TRBJ1-6; 9 nucleotides agree with TRBD1. The junction had 28 bases not matched to a gene; V was cut back by 5 bases and J by 8 bases. This CDR3 region has 22 residues. CDR1 SNHLY and CDR2 FYNNEI come from the germline V gene. The CDR3 DNA reads TGTGCCAGCAGTACCACAGCTCCGAGGGGACGAAGCTCGACAGGGGGGGATTCACCCCTCCACTTT. Its translation is CASSTTAPRGRSSTGGDSPLHF.

The rearrangement uses TRBV7-2 and TRBJ2-5; no firm D call. CDR1 SGHTA and CDR2 FQGNSA come from the germline V gene. The CDR3 sequence is 15 residues long. V lost 6 bases, J lost 1 base, and 15 bases lay in between. CDR3 bases: TGTGCCAGCAGTAAGAACAGCCCGATCCAAGAGACCCAGTACTTC. Encoded protein: CASSKNSPIQETQYF.

The chain has TRBV28 and TRBJ2-1; 9 bases are a match to TRBD1. V was pared by 8 bases and J by 3 bases, with 11 bases of the junction left unmatched. Germline-derived CDR1 and CDR2 are MDHEN and SYDVKM. There are 16 residues in the CDR3. The CDR3 is CASGGTGQGIYNEQFF. The CDR3 bases are TGTGCCAGCGGGGGGACGGGACAGGGAATCTACAATGAGCAGTTCTTC. Full variable domain (outside the CDR3, taken from reference TRBV28 and TRBJ2-1): DVKVTQSSRYLVKRTGEKVFLECVQDMDHENMFWYRQDPGLGLRLIYFSYDVKMKEKGDIPEGYSVSREKKERFSLILESASTNQTSMYLCASGGTGQGIYNEQFFGPGTRLTVL.

V usage is TRBV4-3 and J usage is TRBJ2-3, with TRBD2 matching over 8 bases. CDR1 is LGHNA and CDR2 is YSLEER in the germline V gene. Losses at the gene ends were 1 base for V and 3 bases for J; bases not matched to a gene: 24. This CDR3 contains 22 residues. CDR3 amino acids: CASSQGHRGWLRGAGLTDTQYF. In nucleotides, the CDR3 is TGCGCCAGCAGCCAAGGGCACCGCGGGTGGTTGCGGGGGGCCGGACTAACAGATACGCAGTATTTT.

In this sample, this clone turned up a few times. The chain carries TRBV9 and TRBJ2-3; the D is unclear. This CDR3 is 16 amino acids long. CDR1 SGDLS and CDR2 YYNGEE come from the germline V gene. Trimming cost V 0 bases and J 3 bases, with 14 bases left between them. The CDR3 region is CASSVGGSLRTDTQYF. The CDR3 nucleotides are TGTGCCAGCAGCGTAGGAGGCAGTCTAAGAACAGATACGCAGTATTTT.

This clone occurred a few times. The J gene is TRBJ1-1, the V gene TRBV7-2, with a possible D match to TRBD1 (5 bases). Per germline, CDR1 SGHTA and CDR2 FQGNSA. This CDR3 region has 17 residues. The germline V and J ends were trimmed by 0 bases and 10 bases, with 24 bases remaining between them. CDR3 region: CASSLAHGHGGWGGAFF. CDR3 nucleotide sequence: TGTGCCAGCAGCTTAGCGCACGGACATGGAGGGTGGGGGGGAGCTTTCTTT.

This clone has only a few counts. The chain links TRBV2 to TRBJ1-2; 8 bases align to TRBD1. The CDR3 length is 12 residues. Germline values: CDR1 SNHLY, CDR2 FYNNEI. V shed 5 bases and J 6 bases; nucleotides not matched to a gene: 2. CDR3 DNA sequence: TGTGCCAGCAGTCCGACAGGGGATGGCTACACCTTC. Amino acid sequence: CASSPTGDGYTF.

The chain has TRBV6-5 and TRBJ1-1; 8 bases map to TRBD1. The ends lost 2 bases at V and 6 bases at J; junction bases unmatched: 2. CDR1 is MNHEY, CDR2 SVGAGI, per germline. This CDR3 has 13 amino acids. As DNA, the CDR3 is TGTGCCAGCAGTTACCAGGGGGCCTCTGAAGCTTTCTTT. Protein sequence: CASSYQGASEAFF.

The CDR3 loop is CASRGTESNYGYTF. CDR3 DNA sequence: TGTGCCAGCAGGGGGACAGAGAGTAACTATGGCTACACCTTC. The chain combines TRBV6-1 with TRBJ1-2; 7 positions agree with TRBD1. Germline CDR1 and CDR2: MNHNS and SASEGT. The V segment lost 6 bases and the J segment 1 base; nucleotides outside the gene matches: 5. This CDR3 is built from 14 residues.

The chain recombines TRBV20-1 with TRBJ2-7; D is unresolved. V was cut by 6 bases and J by 2 bases, with 8 bases left in between. There are 11 residues in the CDR3. The germline V gene has CDR1 DFQATT and CDR2 SNEGSKA (reference sequence). The CDR3 DNA reads TGCAGTGCCGGCGCGGCCTACGAGCAGTACTTC. Its translation: CSAGAAYEQYF.

This chain uses TRBV27 with TRBJ2-5, with TRBD2 matching 11 bases. The CDR3 length is 17 residues. The junction had 13 bases not matched to a gene; V was cut back by 5 bases and J by 5 bases. Germline CDR1 is MNHEY and CDR2 is SMNVEV (reference sequence). For the CDR3, the DNA is TGTGCCAGCAGTGTCACTAGCGGGGGCCTTCGGGGGGAGACCCAGTACTTC. It yields the protein CASSVTSGGLRGETQYF.

The chain couples TRBV7-9 to TRBJ2-7; 7 bases line up with TRBD1. The ends lost 3 bases at V and 3 bases at J; junction bases unmatched: 2. The V gene's germline CDR1 is SEHNR and CDR2 FQNEAQ (reference sequence). This CDR3 region has 13 residues. CDR3 protein: CASSLGTVYEQYF. The CDR3 DNA is TGTGCCAGCAGCTTGGGGACAGTCTACGAGCAGTACTTC.

The chain is built from TRBV4-1 and TRBJ2-1; 10 bases agree with TRBD2. Germline trimming cut 3 bases from V and 4 bases from J; bases unmatched to any gene: 9. This CDR3 is built from 17 residues. Per germline, CDR1 MGHRA and CDR2 YSYEKL. CDR3 nucleotide sequence: TGCGCCAGCAGCCACAGGACTAGCGGACCGACTTACAATGAGCAGTTCTTC. Amino acid sequence: CASSHRTSGPTYNEQFF.

The chain carries TRBV28 and TRBJ1-4; possibly TRBD1 for D (5 bases). V lost 4 bases to trimming and J lost 8 bases, with 17 bases between them. There are 15 residues in the CDR3. CDR1 and CDR2 from the germline V gene are MDHEN and SYDVKM. CDR3 residues: CASSWGGTQREKLFF. In nucleotides, the CDR3 is TGTGCCAGCAGTTGGGGGGGGACGCAACGAGAAAAACTGTTTTTT.

The chain couples TRBV19 to TRBJ1-2; possible D gene TRBD1, 5 bases. The V end was cut by 3 bases, the J end by 8 bases, with 10 bases between. From germline, CDR1 is LNHDA and CDR2 SQIVND (reference sequence). This CDR3 contains 12 residues. The CDR3 region has the DNA TGTGCCAGTAGTATCAGGGAAGGAGGCTACACCTTC. Encoded protein: CASSIREGGYTF.

This chain joins TRBV6-1 and TRBJ2-2, with TRBD2 matching 7 bases. Germline V gene data show CDR1 as MNHNS and CDR2 as SASEGT. There are 16 residues in the CDR3. V dropped 0 bases and J dropped 8; count of bases not matched to a gene: 9. The CDR3 loop is CASSEARGFRFGELFF. CDR3 bases: TGTGCCAGCAGTGAAGCGCGGGGGTTCCGCTTTGGGGAGCTGTTTTTT.